The 20 T cell receptor beta chains reported below all come from one sample, sequenced in a study of STAT5B mutations in CD4+ large granular lymphocyte leukemia. TCRdb's table, derived via immunoSEQ multiplex PCR, lists solely in-frame clones and lacks some. Found here are roughly 36,000 clones, approximately 90% of them singletons; the top ten hold about 0.97%. Sequencing was performed on CD4+ T cells from blood buffy coats. The receptors shown here come from a human donor in good health.

The chain joins TRBV7-2 to TRBJ1-1, with D unresolved. This CDR3 has 13 amino acids. Trimming left V 5 bases short and J 1 base short, with 8 bases between. CDR1 SGHTA and CDR2 FQGNSA come from the germline V gene. DNA for the CDR3: TGTGCCAGCAGCCCAGAGAGGAACACTGAAGCTTTCTTT. This encodes CASSPERNTEAFF.

The chain employs TRBV7-6 and TRBJ1-1, with TRBD1 as a possible D gene (6 bases). CDR3 length equals 16 residues. CDR1 and CDR2 (germline): SGHVS, FNYEAQ. The V and J ends lost 5 bases and 1 base respectively, with 17 bases between them. CDR3 coding DNA: TGTGCCAGCAGCCTTTTGACAGGCCCCCCGAACACTGAAGCTTTCTTT. Protein product: CASSLLTGPPNTEAFF. The full variable domain, its missing parts supplied by reference TRBV7-6 and TRBJ1-1, is GAGVSQSPRYKVTKRGQDVALRCDPISGHVSLYWYRQALGQGPEFLTYFNYEAQQDKSGLPNDRFSAERPEGSISTLTIQRTEQRDSAMYRCASSLLTGPPNTEAFFGQGTRLTVV.

J is TRBJ2-5 and V is TRBV5-5, with D maybe TRBD2 (6 bases). Germline assignment: CDR1 SGHKS and CDR2 YYEKEE (reference sequence). V dropped 0 bases and J dropped 5 bases, with 11 bases sitting between them. The CDR3 is 14 amino acids. The CDR3 reads CASSLGPGGETQYF. For the CDR3, the DNA is TGTGCCAGCAGCTTGGGGCCTGGGGGGGAGACCCAGTACTTC. The entire variable domain, with the rest obtained from reference TRBV5-5 and TRBJ2-5, is as follows: DAGVTQSPTHLIKTRGQQVTLRCSPISGHKSVSWYQQVLGQGPQFIFQYYEKEERGRGNFPDRFSARQFPNYSSELNVNALLLGDSALYLCASSLGPGGETQYFGPGTRLLVL.

This chain links TRBV30 with TRBJ1-3; D is ambiguous. The CDR3 totals 14 residues. CDR1 is GTSNPN, CDR2 SVGIG, per germline (reference sequence). V shed 6 bases and J shed 1 base, with 13 bases lying between them. The CDR3 DNA follows: TGTGCCTGTCCTACGGGAGGGTCTGGAAACACCATATATTTT. Its translation: CACPTGGSGNTIYF.

In the case of this clone: Germline is not matched at one junction end, which may reflect a read error. The chain is built from TRBV7-7 and TRBJ2-2; 7 bases align to TRBD1. Per germline, CDR1 SSHAT and CDR2 FNYEAQ (reference sequence). The CDR3 runs to 15 residues. The CDR3 loop reads CASSSGQAPFGELFF. CDR3 bases: TGTGCTAGCAGCTCTGGACAGGCCCCTTTCGGGGAGCTGTTTTTT.

This rearrangement joins TRBV11-3 to TRBJ2-7, with a possible D match to TRBD1 (7 bases). V was trimmed by 0 bases and J by 2 bases, leaving 20 bases between them. Germline V gives CDR1 SGHNT, CDR2 YENEEA. The CDR3 totals 18 residues. The CDR3 protein is CASSLDQGGSGSPYEQYF. The DNA of the CDR3 is TGTGCCAGCAGCTTAGATCAGGGGGGTAGCGGTTCCCCCTACGAGCAGTACTTC.

The gene calls are TRBV5-8 and TRBJ1-4; possible D gene TRBD1, 6 bases. This CDR3 is built from 17 residues. Germline V CDR1 and CDR2: SGHTS, YDEGEE. Trimming cost V 3 bases and J 5 bases, with 20 bases left between them. The CDR3 reads CASSWTRWTAFNEKLFF. The CDR3 coding sequence is TGTGCCAGCAGCTGGACCCGTTGGACAGCGTTCAATGAAAAACTGTTTTTT.

The chain combines TRBV12-5 with TRBJ2-5, with D possibly TRBD2 on 7 matching bases. The V end was cut by 1 base, the J end by 5 bases, with 23 bases between. CDR3 size: 18 residues. The germline V gene encodes CDR1 LGHNT and CDR2 FRNRAP. CDR3 amino acids: CASGLATTRTARGETQYF. The CDR3 DNA is TGTGCTAGTGGTTTGGCAACTACCAGGACAGCGCGGGGGGAGACCCAGTACTTC.

The chain links TRBV7-9 to TRBJ1-2; D gene ambiguous. The CDR3 contains 15 residues. V lost 1 base and J lost 3, with 12 bases in between. CDR1 is SEHNR, CDR2 FQNEAQ, per germline (reference sequence). The CDR3 here is CASSLGSGNYYGYTF. The CDR3 DNA is TGTGCCAGCAGCTTAGGGTCGGGGAATTACTATGGCTACACCTTC.

This rearrangement joins TRBV7-9 to TRBJ1-1; D may be TRBD1 (5 bases). The CDR3 is 13 amino acids. V lost 2 bases and J 5 bases, leaving 9 bases between the germline ends. Germline V CDR1 and CDR2: SEHNR, FQNEAQ (reference sequence). As DNA, the CDR3 is TGTGCCAGCAGCTTAAATGAGGGGACTGAAGCTTTCTTT. Translating it yields CASSLNEGTEAFF.

This clone was observed a handful of times. The genes are TRBV14 and TRBJ1-4; D remains unclear. The CDR3 runs 12 residues. V lost 6 bases and J lost 8, with 10 bases in between. Germline CDR1 and CDR2: SGHDN and FVKESK. The CDR3 sequence: CASRDDWEKLFF. The DNA for the CDR3 is TGTGCCAGCAGAGATGATTGGGAAAAACTGTTTTTT.

The chain recombines TRBV5-5 with TRBJ1-4; D ambiguous. The CDR3 spans 16 residues. Looked up from germline, CDR1 is SGHKS and CDR2 is YYEKEE (reference sequence). Trimming pared 4 bases from V and 5 bases from J, leaving 18 bases between. The CDR3 DNA reads TGTGCCAGCAGCCCTTTCGCGCCGGGGTCAAATGAAAAACTGTTTTTT. Residues: CASSPFAPGSNEKLFF.

V usage is TRBV21-1 and J usage is TRBJ2-7. TRBV21-1 is a known pseudogene. This CDR3 is built from 9 residues. CDR3 region: CASSHEQYF. The CDR3 DNA reads as TGTGCCAGCAGCCACGAGCAGTACTTC.

The chain couples TRBV29-1 to TRBJ2-2; possibly TRBD2 for D (5 bases). This CDR3 contains 12 residues. Per the germline V gene, CDR1 is SQVTM and CDR2 is ANQGSEA. V was clipped by 4 bases and J by 7 bases, with 10 bases between them. The CDR3 reads CSVVTNGGELFF. Written as DNA, the CDR3 is TGCAGCGTTGTGACTAACGGCGGGGAGCTGTTTTTT.

The V call is TRBV28, the J call TRBJ2-2; tentative D call: TRBD2 (6 bases). Trimming pared 10 bases from V and 5 bases from J, leaving 14 bases between. The CDR3 extends over 13 amino acids. Germline CDR1 reads MDHEN; CDR2 reads SYDVKM. The DNA for the CDR3 is TGTGCCACCCCAAAGGGGAGGACCGGGGAGCTGTTTTTT. As protein: CATPKGRTGELFF.

The chain couples TRBV7-9 to TRBJ1-3, with D possibly TRBD1 on 6 matching bases. CDR1 and CDR2 from the germline V gene are SEHNR and FQNEAQ (reference sequence). The CDR3 contains 16 residues. V was clipped by 0 bases and J by 1 base, with 10 bases between them. The CDR3 sequence is CASSLADSFSGNTIYF. In nucleotides, the CDR3 is TGTGCCAGCAGCTTAGCGGACAGTTTTTCTGGAAACACCATATATTTT.

V gene TRBV30 combines with J gene TRBJ1-6; D gene uncertain. This CDR3 is built from 12 residues. V shed 7 bases and J shed 7 bases, with 11 bases lying between them. From germline, CDR1 is GTSNPN and CDR2 SVGIG (reference sequence). The CDR3 here is CAYGRENSPLHF. DNA of the CDR3: TGTGCCTACGGACGGGAGAATTCACCCCTCCACTTT. The full variable domain, completed using reference TRBV30 and TRBJ1-6, is SQTIHQWPATLVQPVGSPLSLECTVEGTSNPNLYWYRQAAGRGLQLLFYSVGIGQISSEVPQNLSASRPQDRQFILSSKKLLLSDSGFYLCAYGRENSPLHFGNGTRLTVT.

The chain carries TRBV10-2 and TRBJ2-3; 12 positions agree with TRBD2. The CDR3 length is 17 residues. In germline, CDR1 is WSHSY, CDR2 SAAADI. J was trimmed by 4 bases and V by 8 bases; bases with no gene match: 13. The CDR3 DNA sequence: TGCGCCAGCGCGCACCTAGCGGGAGGGCCGTTAGCAGATACGCAGTATTTT. This encodes CASAHLAGGPLADTQYF.

The rearrangement links TRBV27 to TRBJ1-5, with 10 bases aligning to TRBD1. The ends lost 1 base at V and 6 bases at J; junction bases unmatched: 9. This CDR3 comprises 17 residues. CDR1 and CDR2 from the germline V gene are MNHEY and SMNVEV (reference sequence). The CDR3 here is CASSLFTGQGVAQPQHF. In nucleotides, the CDR3 is TGTGCCAGCAGTTTATTTACAGGACAGGGGGTAGCTCAGCCCCAGCATTTT.

The chain links TRBV5-4 to TRBJ2-7; D gene unclear. The V gene's germline CDR1 is SGHNT and CDR2 YYREEE (reference sequence). The CDR3 consists of 12 residues. V dropped 4 bases and J dropped 7 bases, with 12 bases sitting between them. CDR3 sequence (DNA): TGTGCCAGCAGCGGCGCGTTCGGGGAGCAGTACTTC. The encoded protein is CASSGAFGEQYF.